This T cell receptor beta chain was sequenced during a study of cytomegalovirus exposure and HLA in healthy donors. Study-wide results and limits: The classifier, whose performance was assessed in both the original and validation cohorts, reportedly diagnosed cytomegalovirus status with high specificity and sensitivity.

13 Jbeta primers and 60 Vbeta primers were used for the PCR. This table comes from immunoSEQ multiplex PCR, and its TCRdb copy is limited to in-frame clones, with some not included. Among roughly 220,000 clones listed, approximately 68% were seen once. The donors comprised healthy bone marrow donors. As concerns this clone: Antigen specificity is unknown.

Germline V gene data show CDR1 as SGHRS and CDR2 as YFSETQ. This CDR3 region has 15 residues. Trimming removed 4 bases from V and 6 bases from J, with 17 bases in between. The source is a woman aged 25 to 39 in good health and CMV-seronegative. The specimen was PBMCs. V gene TRBV5-1 combines with J gene TRBJ2-1; weak D call: TRBD2 (7 bases). CDR3 sequence (DNA): TGCGCCAGCAGCCATGGGGGGGCAGGGAGCAATGAGCAGTTCTTC. Translating it yields CASSHGGAGSNEQFF.